Below are 8 T cell receptor beta chains sequenced from a single sample in a study of OX40 agonist ivuxolimab in advanced cancers. The repertoire was sequenced with immunoSEQ multiplex PCR; TCRdb's copy has only in-frame clones and lacks some. The sample holds over 95,000 clones, roughly four fifths seen once. The starting material was CD4+ or CD8+ T cells sorted from blood, obtained in a trial of the OX40 agonist ivuxolimab. These receptors were taken from an adult with an advanced solid tumor such as melanoma, head and neck, liver or kidney cancer.

The rearrangement links TRBV18 to TRBJ2-7; 8 bases are a match to TRBD1. CDR1 and CDR2 from the germline V gene are KGHSH and LQKENI. The CDR3 is 15 amino acids. V gave up 5 bases and J gave up 0 bases; unmatched junction bases: 6. CDR3 sequence reads: CASSGTGDPSYEQYF. The CDR3 bases are TGTGCCAGCTCAGGGACAGGAGACCCCTCCTACGAGCAGTACTTC.

This chain joins TRBV19 and TRBJ1-5, with a possible D match to TRBD1 (6 bases). The CDR3 runs to 17 residues. V shed 0 bases and J shed 2 bases, with 14 bases lying between them. Per germline, CDR1 LNHDA and CDR2 SQIVND (reference sequence). The CDR3 DNA reads as TGTGCCAGTAGTATAGAATTTAGGACAGTCCGCAATCAGCCCCAGCATTTT. Residues: CASSIEFRTVRNQPQHF. Using reference TRBV19 and TRBJ1-5 for the parts outside the CDR3, the full variable domain is DGGITQSPKYLFRKEGQNVTLSCEQNLNHDAMYWYRQDPGQGLRLIYYSQIVNDFQKGDIAEGYSVSREKKESFPLTVTSAQKNPTAFYLCASSIEFRTVRNQPQHFGDGTRLSIL.

The gene calls are TRBV9 and TRBJ2-3; D is ambiguous. Trimming pared 1 base from V and 4 bases from J, leaving 7 bases between. The CDR3 has 13 residues. Germline V gene data show CDR1 as SGDLS and CDR2 as YYNGEE. The CDR3 reads CASSVFEPDTQYF. CDR3 coding DNA: TGTGCCAGCAGCGTATTCGAGCCAGATACGCAGTATTTT.

This clone was observed a single time. V is TRBV5-1 and J is TRBJ2-1; TRBD2 aligns across 8 bases. The CDR3 covers 16 residues. With V trimmed by 4 bases and J by 6 bases, 12 bases remained unmatched. Germline lookup yields CDR1 SGHRS and CDR2 YFSETQ. The CDR3 reads CASSPLSGGTLNEQFF. The CDR3 region has the DNA TGCGCCAGCAGCCCCCTCAGCGGGGGAACCCTCAATGAGCAGTTCTTC. Full variable domain (missing parts from reference TRBV5-1 and TRBJ2-1): KAGVTQTPRYLIKTRGQQVTLSCSPISGHRSVSWYQQTPGQGLQFLFEYFSETQRNKGNFPGRFSGRQFSNSRSEMNVSTLELGDSALYLCASSPLSGGTLNEQFFGPGTRLTVL.

V is TRBV4-1 and J is TRBJ1-5, with a weak D call TRBD1 (6 bases). This CDR3 spans 15 amino acids. Looked up from germline, CDR1 is MGHRA and CDR2 is YSYEKL. Trimming left V 2 bases short and J 3 bases short, with 11 bases between. The CDR3 sequence: CASSQTQGNNQPQHF. CDR3 coding DNA: TGCGCCAGCAGCCAAACGCAGGGGAACAATCAGCCCCAGCATTTT.

The chain links TRBV18 to TRBJ1-2; D remains ambiguous. The V end lost 3 bases, the J end lost 0 bases, and 8 bases lay between the germline ends. Germline CDR1 reads KGHSH; CDR2 reads LQKENI. The CDR3 spans 14 residues. Written as DNA, the CDR3 is TGTGCCAGCTCACCGTCATCAACTAACTATGGCTACACCTTC. Protein sequence: CASSPSSTNYGYTF. The full variable domain, completed using reference TRBV18 and TRBJ1-2, is NAGVMQNPRHLVRRRGQEARLRCSPMKGHSHVYWYRQLPEEGLKFMVYLQKENIIDESGMPKERFSAEFPKEGPSILRIQQVVRGDSAAYFCASSPSSTNYGYTFGSGTRLTVV.

This clone was counted once. J is TRBJ2-7 and V is TRBV11-2, with 7 bases identical to TRBD1. The CDR3 contains 14 residues. In germline, CDR1 is SGHAT, CDR2 FQNNGV. The V segment lost 5 bases and the J segment 4 bases; nucleotides outside the gene matches: 8. The CDR3 bases are TGTGCCAGCAGCCCGGCCGGGACAGCATACGAGCAGTACTTC. Translated: CASSPAGTAYEQYF. Combining the CDR3 with reference TRBV11-2 and TRBJ2-7 gives the whole variable domain EAGVAQSPRYKIIEKRQSVAFWCNPISGHATLYWYQQILGQGPKLLIQFQNNGVVDDSQLPKDRFSAERLKGVDSTLKIQPAKLEDSAVYLCASSPAGTAYEQYFGPGTRLTVT.

Only a few counts were recorded for this clone. The genes are TRBV19 and TRBJ1-6, with 8 positions matching TRBD1. The CDR3 has 15 amino acids. The V gene's germline CDR1 is LNHDA and CDR2 SQIVND (reference sequence). The V and J ends lost 5 bases and 9 bases, in that order; junction bases with no gene match: 9. The CDR3 region is CASSPLTGEGSPLHF. The CDR3 bases are TGTGCCAGTAGTCCACTGACAGGGGAAGGTTCACCCCTCCACTTT.